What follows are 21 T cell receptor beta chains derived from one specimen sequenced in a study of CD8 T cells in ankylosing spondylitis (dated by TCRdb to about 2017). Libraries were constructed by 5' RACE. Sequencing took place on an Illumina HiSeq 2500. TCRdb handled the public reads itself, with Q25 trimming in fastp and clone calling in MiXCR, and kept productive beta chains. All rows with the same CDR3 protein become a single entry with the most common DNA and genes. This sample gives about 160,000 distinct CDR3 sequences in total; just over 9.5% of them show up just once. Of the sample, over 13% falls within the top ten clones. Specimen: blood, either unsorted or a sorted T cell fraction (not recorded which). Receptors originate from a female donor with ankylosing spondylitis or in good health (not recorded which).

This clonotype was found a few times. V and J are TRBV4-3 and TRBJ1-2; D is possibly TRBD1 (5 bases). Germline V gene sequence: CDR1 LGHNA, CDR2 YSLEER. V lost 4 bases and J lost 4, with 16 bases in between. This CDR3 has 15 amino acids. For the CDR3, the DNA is TGCGCCAGCAGCCCAAGGCACCAGGGACCCTATGGCTACACCTTC. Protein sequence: CASSPRHQGPYGYTF.

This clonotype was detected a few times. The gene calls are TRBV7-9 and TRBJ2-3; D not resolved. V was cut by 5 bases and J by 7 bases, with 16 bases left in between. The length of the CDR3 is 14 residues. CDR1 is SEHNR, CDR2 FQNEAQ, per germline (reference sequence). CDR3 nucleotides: TGTGCCAGCAGCACCCCTCACCTGCGTTATACGCAGTATTTT. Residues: CASSTPHLRYTQYF. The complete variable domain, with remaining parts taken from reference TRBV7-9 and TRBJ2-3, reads DTGVSQNPRHKITKRGQNVTFRCDPISEHNRLYWYRQTLGQGPEFLTYFQNEAQLEKSRLLSDRFSAERPKGSFSTLEIQRTEQGDSAMYLCASSTPHLRYTQYFGPGTRLTVL.

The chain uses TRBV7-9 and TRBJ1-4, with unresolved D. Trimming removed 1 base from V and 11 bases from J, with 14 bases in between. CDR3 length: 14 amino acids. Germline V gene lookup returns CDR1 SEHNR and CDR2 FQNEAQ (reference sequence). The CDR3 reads CASSLGEDPGKLFF. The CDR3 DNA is TGTGCCAGCAGCTTAGGCGAGGACCCCGGTAAACTGTTTTTT.

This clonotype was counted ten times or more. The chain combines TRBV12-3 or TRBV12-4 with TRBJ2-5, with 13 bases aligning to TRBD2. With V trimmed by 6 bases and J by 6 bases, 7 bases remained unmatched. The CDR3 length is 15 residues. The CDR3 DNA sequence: TGTGCCAGCAGCCATGGGACTAGCGGGAAAAAGACCCAGTACTTC. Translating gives CASSHGTSGKKTQYF.

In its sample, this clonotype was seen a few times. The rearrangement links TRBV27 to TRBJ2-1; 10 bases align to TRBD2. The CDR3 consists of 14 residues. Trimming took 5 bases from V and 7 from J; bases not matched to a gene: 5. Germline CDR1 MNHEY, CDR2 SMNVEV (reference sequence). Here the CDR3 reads CASSPGLARNEQFF. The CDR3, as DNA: TGTGCCAGCAGTCCGGGACTAGCGAGGAATGAGCAGTTCTTC.

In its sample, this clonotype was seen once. CDR3 coding DNA: TGTGCCAGCAGTGAACTAGCGGGAGGGACACTAGCCAAAAACATTCAGTACTTC. Its translation: CASSELAGGTLAKNIQYF. The V gene is TRBV2, the J gene TRBJ2-4; 12 nucleotides line up with TRBD2. CDR3 length: 18 amino acids. The ends lost 2 bases at V and 0 bases at J; junction bases unmatched: 5. Germline V gives CDR1 SNHLY, CDR2 FYNNEI.

The CDR3 sequence is CASATTSGSTYEQYF. The CDR3 DNA sequence: TGTGCCAGCGCCACGACTAGCGGGAGCACCTACGAGCAGTACTTC. The chain recombines TRBV9 with TRBJ2-7, with 12 bases that match TRBD2. V shed 7 bases, J shed 2 bases, and the junction held 7 bases outside the gene matches. The germline gives CDR1 SGDLS, CDR2 YYNGEE. This CDR3 is built from 15 residues.

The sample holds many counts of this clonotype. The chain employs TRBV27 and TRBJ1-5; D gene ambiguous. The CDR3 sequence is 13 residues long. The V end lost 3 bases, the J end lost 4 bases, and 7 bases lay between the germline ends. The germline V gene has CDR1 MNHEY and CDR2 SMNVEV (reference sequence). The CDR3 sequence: CASSLAGNQPQHF. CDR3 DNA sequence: TGTGCCAGCAGTTTGGCGGGGAATCAGCCCCAGCATTTT.

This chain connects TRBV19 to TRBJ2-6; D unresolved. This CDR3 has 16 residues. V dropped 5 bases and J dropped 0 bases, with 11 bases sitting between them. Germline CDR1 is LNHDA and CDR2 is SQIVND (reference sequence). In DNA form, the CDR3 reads TGTGCCAGTAGTCCACAGATGGGCTCTGGGGCCAACGTCCTGACTTTC. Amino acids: CASSPQMGSGANVLTF. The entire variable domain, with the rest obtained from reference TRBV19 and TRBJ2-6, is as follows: DGGITQSPKYLFRKEGQNVTLSCEQNLNHDAMYWYRQDPGQGLRLIYYSQIVNDFQKGDIAEGYSVSREKKESFPLTVTSAQKNPTAFYLCASSPQMGSGANVLTFGAGSRLTVL.

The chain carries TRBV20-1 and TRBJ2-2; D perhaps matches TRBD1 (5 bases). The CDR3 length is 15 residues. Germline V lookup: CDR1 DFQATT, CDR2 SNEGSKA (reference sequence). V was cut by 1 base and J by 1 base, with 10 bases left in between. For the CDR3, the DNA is TGCAGTGCTAGAGGGCAGGGTTTGAACACCGGGGAGCTGTTTTTT. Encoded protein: CSARGQGLNTGELFF.

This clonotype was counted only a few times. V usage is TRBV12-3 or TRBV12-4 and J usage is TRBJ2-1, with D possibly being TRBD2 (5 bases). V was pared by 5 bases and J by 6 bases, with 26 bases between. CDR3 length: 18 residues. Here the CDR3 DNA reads TGTGCCAGCAGTCCCTCCTCCCCCGGACCGGGATACTCCAATGAGCAGTTCTTC. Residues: CASSPSSPGPGYSNEQFF.

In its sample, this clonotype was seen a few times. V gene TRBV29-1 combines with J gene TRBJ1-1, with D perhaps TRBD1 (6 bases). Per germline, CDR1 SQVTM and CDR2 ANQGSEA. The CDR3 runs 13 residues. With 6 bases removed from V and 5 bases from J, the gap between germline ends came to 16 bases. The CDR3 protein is CSVSTGIGTEAFF. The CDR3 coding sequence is TGCAGCGTCTCTACAGGGATCGGGACTGAAGCTTTCTTT.

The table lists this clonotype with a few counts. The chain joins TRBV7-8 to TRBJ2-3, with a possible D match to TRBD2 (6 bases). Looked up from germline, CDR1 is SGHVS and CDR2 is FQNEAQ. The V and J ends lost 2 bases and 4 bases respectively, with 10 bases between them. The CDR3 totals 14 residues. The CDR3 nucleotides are TGTGCCAGCAGCTTACGGGGAGGCCCAGATACGCAGTATTTT. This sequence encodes CASSLRGGPDTQYF.

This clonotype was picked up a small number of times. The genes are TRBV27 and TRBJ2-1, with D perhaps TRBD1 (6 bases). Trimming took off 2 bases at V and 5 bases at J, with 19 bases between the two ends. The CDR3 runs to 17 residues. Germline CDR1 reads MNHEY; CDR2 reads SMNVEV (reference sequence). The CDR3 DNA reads TGTGCCAGCAGTTTAATCCGGACAGCCCTGGGGAACAATGAGCAGTTCTTC. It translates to CASSLIRTALGNNEQFF.

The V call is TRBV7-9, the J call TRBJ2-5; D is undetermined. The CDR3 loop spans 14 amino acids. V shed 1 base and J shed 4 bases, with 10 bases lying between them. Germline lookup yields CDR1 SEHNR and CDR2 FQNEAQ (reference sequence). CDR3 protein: CASSLVQSGETQYF. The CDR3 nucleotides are TGTGCCAGCAGCTTAGTACAATCCGGAGAGACCCAGTACTTC.

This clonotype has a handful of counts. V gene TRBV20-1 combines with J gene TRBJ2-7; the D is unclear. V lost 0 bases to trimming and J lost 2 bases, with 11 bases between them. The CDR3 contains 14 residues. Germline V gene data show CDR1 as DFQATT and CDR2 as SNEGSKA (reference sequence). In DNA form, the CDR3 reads TGCAGTGCTAGAGAATTTACAACGCCCTACGAGCAGTACTTC. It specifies CSAREFTTPYEQYF.

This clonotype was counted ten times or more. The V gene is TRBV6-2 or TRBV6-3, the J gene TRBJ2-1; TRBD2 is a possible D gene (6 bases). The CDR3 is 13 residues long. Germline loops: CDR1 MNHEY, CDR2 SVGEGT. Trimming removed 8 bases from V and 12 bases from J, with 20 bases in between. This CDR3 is CASLGTFLLGQFF. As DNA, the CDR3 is TGTGCCAGCCTCGGGACTTTTCTTCTCGGGCAGTTCTTC.

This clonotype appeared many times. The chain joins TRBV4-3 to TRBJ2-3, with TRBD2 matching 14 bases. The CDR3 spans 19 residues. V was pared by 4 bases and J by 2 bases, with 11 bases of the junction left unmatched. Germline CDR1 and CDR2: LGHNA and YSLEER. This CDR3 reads CASSPRLAGGRWDTDTQYF. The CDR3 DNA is TGCGCCAGCAGCCCGCGACTAGCGGGAGGGCGTTGGGACACAGATACGCAGTATTTT.

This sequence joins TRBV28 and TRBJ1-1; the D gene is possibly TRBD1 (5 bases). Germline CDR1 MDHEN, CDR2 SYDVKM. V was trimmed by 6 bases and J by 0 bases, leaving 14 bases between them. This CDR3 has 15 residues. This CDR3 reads CASSLRGTVNTEAFF. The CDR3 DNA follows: TGTGCCAGCAGCCTCAGAGGGACGGTGAACACTGAAGCTTTCTTT.

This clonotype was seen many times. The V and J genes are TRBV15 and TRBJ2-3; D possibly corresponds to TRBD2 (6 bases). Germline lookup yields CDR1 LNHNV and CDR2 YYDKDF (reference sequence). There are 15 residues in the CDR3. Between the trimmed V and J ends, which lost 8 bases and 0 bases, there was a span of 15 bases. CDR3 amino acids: CATSPSVASTDTQYF. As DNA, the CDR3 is TGTGCCACCTCCCCTAGCGTCGCTAGCACAGATACGCAGTATTTT.

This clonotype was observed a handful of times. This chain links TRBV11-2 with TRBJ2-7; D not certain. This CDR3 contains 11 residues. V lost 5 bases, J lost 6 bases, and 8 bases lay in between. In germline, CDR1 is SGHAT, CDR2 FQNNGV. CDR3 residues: CASSPRGEQYF. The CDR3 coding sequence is TGTGCCAGCAGCCCTCGCGGCGAGCAGTACTTC. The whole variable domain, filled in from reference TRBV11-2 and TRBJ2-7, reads EAGVAQSPRYKIIEKRQSVAFWCNPISGHATLYWYQQILGQGPKLLIQFQNNGVVDDSQLPKDRFSAERLKGVDSTLKIQPAKLEDSAVYLCASSPRGEQYFGPGTRLTVT.